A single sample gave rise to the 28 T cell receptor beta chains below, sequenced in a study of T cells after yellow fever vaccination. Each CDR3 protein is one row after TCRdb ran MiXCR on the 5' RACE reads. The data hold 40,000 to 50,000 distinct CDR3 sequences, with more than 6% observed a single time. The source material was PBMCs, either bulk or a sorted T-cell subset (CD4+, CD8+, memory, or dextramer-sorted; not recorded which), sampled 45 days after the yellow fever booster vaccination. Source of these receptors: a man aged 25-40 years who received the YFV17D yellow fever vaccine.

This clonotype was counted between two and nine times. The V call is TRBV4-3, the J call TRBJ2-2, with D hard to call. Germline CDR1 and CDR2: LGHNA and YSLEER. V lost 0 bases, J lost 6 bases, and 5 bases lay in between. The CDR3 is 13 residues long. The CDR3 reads CASSQDTSGELFF. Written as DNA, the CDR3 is TGCGCCAGCAGCCAAGATACATCCGGGGAGCTGTTTTTT.

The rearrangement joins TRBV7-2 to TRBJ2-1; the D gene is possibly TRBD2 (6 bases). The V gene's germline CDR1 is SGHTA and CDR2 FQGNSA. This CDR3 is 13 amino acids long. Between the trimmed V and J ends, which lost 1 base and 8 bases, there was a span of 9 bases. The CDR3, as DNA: TGTGCCAGCAGCTTAGACGGGAGCCATGAGCAGTTCTTC. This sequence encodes CASSLDGSHEQFF.

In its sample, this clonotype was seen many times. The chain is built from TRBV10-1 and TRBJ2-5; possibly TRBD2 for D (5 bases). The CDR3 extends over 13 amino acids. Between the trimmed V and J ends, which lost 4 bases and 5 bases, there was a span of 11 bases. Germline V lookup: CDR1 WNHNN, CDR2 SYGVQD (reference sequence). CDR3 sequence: CASSVAPGETQYF. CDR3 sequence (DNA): TGCGCCAGCAGTGTCGCTCCGGGGGAGACCCAGTACTTC.

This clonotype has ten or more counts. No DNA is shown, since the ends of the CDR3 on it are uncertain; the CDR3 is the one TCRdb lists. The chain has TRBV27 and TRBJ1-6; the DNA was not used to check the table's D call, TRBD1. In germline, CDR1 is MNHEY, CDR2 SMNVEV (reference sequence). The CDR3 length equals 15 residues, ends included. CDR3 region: CASSFFGQGNSPLHF.

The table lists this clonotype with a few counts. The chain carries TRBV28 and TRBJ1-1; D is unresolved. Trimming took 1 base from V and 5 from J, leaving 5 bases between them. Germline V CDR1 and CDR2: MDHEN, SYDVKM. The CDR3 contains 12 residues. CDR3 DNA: TGTGCCAGCAGTTTATCAAAGACTGAAGCTTTCTTT. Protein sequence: CASSLSKTEAFF.

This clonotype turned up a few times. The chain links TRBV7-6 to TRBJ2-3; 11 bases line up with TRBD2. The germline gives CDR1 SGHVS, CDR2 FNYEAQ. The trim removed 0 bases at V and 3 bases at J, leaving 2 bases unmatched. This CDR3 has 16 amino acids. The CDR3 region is CASSLAASGRTDTQYF. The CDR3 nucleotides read TGTGCCAGCAGCTTAGCGGCTAGCGGGAGGACAGATACGCAGTATTTT.

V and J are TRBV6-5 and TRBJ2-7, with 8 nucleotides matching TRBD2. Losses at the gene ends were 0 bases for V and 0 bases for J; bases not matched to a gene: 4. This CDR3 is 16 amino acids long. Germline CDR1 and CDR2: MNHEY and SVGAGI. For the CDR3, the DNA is TGTGCCAGCAGTTACTCCGGTCTAGCGGGCTCCTACGAGCAGTACTTC. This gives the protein CASSYSGLAGSYEQYF.

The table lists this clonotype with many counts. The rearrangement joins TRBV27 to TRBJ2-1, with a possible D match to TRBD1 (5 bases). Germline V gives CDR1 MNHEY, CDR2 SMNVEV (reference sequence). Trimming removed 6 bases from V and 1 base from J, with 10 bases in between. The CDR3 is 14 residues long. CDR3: CASRHRTSYNEQFF. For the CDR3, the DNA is TGTGCCAGCAGACATAGGACATCCTACAATGAGCAGTTCTTC.

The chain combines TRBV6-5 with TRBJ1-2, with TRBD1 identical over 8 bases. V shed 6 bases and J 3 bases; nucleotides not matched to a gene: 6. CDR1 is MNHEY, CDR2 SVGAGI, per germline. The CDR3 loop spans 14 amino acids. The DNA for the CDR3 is TGTGCCAGCAGATCAGGGGGCAACCACTATGGCTACACCTTC. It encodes CASRSGGNHYGYTF.

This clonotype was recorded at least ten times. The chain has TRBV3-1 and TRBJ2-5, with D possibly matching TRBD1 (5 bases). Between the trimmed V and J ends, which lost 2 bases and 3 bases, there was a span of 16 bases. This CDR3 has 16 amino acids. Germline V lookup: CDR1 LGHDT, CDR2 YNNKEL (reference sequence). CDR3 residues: CASSQRPGPYEETQYF. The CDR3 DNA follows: TGTGCCAGCAGCCAAAGGCCAGGGCCTTACGAAGAGACCCAGTACTTC.

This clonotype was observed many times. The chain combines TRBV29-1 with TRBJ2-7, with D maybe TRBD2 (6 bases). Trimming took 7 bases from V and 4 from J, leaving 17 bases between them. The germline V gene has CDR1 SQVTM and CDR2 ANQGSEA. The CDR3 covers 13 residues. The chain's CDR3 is CSAVGDGGYEQYF. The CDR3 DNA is TGCAGCGCCGTGGGGGACGGGGGTTACGAGCAGTACTTC.

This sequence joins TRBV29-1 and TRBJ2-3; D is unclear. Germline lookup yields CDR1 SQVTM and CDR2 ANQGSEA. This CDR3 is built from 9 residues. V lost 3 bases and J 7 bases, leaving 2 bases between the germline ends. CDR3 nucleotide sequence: TGCAGCGTTGATCATACGCAGTATTTT. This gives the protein CSVDHTQYF.

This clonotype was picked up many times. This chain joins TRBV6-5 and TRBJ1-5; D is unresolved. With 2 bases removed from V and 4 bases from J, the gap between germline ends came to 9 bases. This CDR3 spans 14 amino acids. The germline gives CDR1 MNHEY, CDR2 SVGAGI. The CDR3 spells CASSYGRDNQPQHF. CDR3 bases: TGTGCCAGCAGTTACGGAAGGGATAATCAGCCCCAGCATTTT.

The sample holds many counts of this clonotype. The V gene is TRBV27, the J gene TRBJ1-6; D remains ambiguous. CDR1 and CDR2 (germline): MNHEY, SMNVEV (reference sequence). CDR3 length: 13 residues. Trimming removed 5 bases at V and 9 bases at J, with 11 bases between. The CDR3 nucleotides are TGTGCCAGCAGTCTAGGGAGGAGTTCACCCCTCCACTTT. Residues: CASSLGRSSPLHF.

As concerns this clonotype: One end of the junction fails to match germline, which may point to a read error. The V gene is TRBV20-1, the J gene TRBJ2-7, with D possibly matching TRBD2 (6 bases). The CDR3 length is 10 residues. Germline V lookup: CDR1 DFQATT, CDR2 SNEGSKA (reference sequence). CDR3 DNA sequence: TGCAGTGCTAGGGGCGGGACTGATCACTTC. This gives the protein CSARGGTDHF.

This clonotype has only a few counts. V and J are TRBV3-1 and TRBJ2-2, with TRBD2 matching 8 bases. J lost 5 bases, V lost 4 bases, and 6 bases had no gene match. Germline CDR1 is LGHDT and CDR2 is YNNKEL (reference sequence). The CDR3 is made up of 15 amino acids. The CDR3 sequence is CASSPGTSTTGELFF. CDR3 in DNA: TGTGCCAGCAGCCCGGGGACTAGTACAACCGGGGAGCTGTTTTTT. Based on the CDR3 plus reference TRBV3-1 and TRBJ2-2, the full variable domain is DTAVSQTPKYLVTQMGNDKSIKCEQNLGHDTMYWYKQDSKKFLKIMFSYNNKELIINETVPNRFSPKSPDKAHLNLHINSLELGDSAVYFCASSPGTSTTGELFFGEGSRLTVL.

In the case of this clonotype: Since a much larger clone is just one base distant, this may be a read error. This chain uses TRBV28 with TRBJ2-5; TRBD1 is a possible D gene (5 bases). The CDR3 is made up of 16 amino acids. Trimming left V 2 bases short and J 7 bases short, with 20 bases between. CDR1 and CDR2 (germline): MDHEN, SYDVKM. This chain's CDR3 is CASSLGAGAADGTQYF. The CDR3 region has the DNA TGTGCCAGCAGTTTAGGGGCAGGTGCCGCCGATGGGACCCAGTACTTC.

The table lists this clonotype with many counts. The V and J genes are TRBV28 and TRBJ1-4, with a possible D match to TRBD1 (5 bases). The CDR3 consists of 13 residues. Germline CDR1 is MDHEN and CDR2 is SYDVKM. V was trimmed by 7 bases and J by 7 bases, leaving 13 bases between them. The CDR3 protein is CASKVGDGEKLFF. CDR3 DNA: TGTGCCAGCAAGGTCGGGGACGGTGAAAAACTGTTTTTT.

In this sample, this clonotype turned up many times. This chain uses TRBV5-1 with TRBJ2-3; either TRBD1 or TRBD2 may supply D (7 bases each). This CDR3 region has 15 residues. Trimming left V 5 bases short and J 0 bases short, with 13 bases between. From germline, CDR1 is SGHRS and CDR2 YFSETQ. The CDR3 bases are TGCGCCAGCAGTAGACAGGGAGGGAGCACAGATACGCAGTATTTT. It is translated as CASSRQGGSTDTQYF. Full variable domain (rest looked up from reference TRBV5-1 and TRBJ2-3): KAGVTQTPRYLIKTRGQQVTLSCSPISGHRSVSWYQQTPGQGLQFLFEYFSETQRNKGNFPGRFSGRQFSNSRSEMNVSTLELGDSALYLCASSRQGGSTDTQYFGPGTRLTVL.

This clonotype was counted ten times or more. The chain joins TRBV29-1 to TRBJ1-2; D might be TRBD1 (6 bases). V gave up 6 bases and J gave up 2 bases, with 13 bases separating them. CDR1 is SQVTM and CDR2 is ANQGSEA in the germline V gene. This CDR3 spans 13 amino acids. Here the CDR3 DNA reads TGCAGCGTCGCGGGGGCAGGAAACTATGGCTACACCTTC. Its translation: CSVAGAGNYGYTF.

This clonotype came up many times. The CDR3 reads CASSYSDYYTDTQYF. CDR3 DNA sequence: TGTGCCAGCAGTTACTCAGATTACTACACAGATACGCAGTATTTT. This chain connects TRBV6-5 to TRBJ2-3, with D unresolved. V was shortened by 0 bases and J by 2 bases, with 9 bases between the two germline ends. The CDR3 consists of 15 residues. CDR1 is MNHEY, CDR2 SVGAGI, per germline.

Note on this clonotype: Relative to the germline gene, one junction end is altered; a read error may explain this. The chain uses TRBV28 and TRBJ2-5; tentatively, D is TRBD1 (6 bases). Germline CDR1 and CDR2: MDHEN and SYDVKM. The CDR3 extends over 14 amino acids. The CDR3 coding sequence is TGTGCCAGCAGGACCAGGACAGACCATGAGACCCAGTACTTC. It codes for CASRTRTDHETQYF.

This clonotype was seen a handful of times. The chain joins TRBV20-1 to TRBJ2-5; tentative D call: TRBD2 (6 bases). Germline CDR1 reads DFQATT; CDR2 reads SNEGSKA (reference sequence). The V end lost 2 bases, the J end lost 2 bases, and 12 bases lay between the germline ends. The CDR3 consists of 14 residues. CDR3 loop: CSARNSGLQETQYF. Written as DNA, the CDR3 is TGCAGTGCTAGAAATAGCGGCTTACAAGAGACCCAGTACTTC.

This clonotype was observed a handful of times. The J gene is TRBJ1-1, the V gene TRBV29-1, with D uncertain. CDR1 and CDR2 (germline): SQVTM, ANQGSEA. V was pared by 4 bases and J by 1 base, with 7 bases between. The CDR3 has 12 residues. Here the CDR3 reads CSVVSGNTEAFF. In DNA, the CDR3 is TGCAGCGTTGTATCAGGGAACACTGAAGCTTTCTTT.

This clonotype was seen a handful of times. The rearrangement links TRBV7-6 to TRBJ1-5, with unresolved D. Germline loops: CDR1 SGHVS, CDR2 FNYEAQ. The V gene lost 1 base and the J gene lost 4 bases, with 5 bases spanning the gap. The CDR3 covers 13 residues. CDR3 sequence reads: CASSLDPNQPQHF. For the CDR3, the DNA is TGTGCCAGCAGCTTAGACCCAAATCAGCCCCAGCATTTT.

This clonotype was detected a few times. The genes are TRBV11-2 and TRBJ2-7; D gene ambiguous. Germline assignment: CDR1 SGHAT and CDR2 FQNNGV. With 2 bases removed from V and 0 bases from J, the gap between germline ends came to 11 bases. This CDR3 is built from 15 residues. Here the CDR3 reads CASSLSYDNSYEQYF. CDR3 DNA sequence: TGTGCCAGCAGCTTATCCTACGACAACTCCTACGAGCAGTACTTC.

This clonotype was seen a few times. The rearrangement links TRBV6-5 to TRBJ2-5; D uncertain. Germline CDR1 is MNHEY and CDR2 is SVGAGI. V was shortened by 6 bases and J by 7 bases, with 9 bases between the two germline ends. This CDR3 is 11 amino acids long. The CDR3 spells CASRDLGTQYF. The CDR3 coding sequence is TGTGCCAGCAGGGACCTCGGGACCCAGTACTTC.

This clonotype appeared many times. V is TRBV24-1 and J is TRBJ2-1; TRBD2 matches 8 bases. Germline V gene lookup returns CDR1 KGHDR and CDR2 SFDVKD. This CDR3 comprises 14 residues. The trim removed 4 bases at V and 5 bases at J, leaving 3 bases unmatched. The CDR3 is CATSDVLADNEQFF. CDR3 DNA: TGTGCCACCAGTGACGTACTAGCGGACAATGAGCAGTTCTTC.